These 8 T cell receptor beta chains originate from one sample sequenced in a study of OX40 agonist ivuxolimab in advanced cancers. Sequenced by immunoSEQ multiplex PCR; TCRdb stores in-frame clones only, minus some. The table includes over 85,000 clones, around 94% detected once. Sequenced material: CD4+ or CD8+ T cells sorted from blood, taken in a trial of the OX40 agonist ivuxolimab. The receptors shown here come from an adult with an advanced solid tumor such as melanoma, head and neck, liver or kidney cancer.

This chain uses TRBV15 with TRBJ2-3, with TRBD2 matching over 8 bases. Looked up from germline, CDR1 is LNHNV and CDR2 is YYDKDF (reference sequence). Germline trimming cut 7 bases from V and 6 bases from J; bases unmatched to any gene: 18. The CDR3 loop spans 17 amino acids. The DNA for the CDR3 is TGTGCCACCACCACAGGCCATGGGGGACTAGATTTGGATACGCAGTATTTT. This encodes CATTTGHGGLDLDTQYF.

The chain couples TRBV19 to TRBJ1-5; D is perhaps TRBD1 (5 bases). Trimming took 6 bases from V and 3 from J, leaving 9 bases between them. The CDR3 is 13 residues long. Germline CDR1 and CDR2: LNHDA and SQIVND (reference sequence). The CDR3 nucleotides read TGTGCCAGTAGGAGACAGTTCAATCAGCCCCAGCATTTT. Residues: CASRRQFNQPQHF. Full variable domain (outside the CDR3, taken from reference TRBV19 and TRBJ1-5): DGGITQSPKYLFRKEGQNVTLSCEQNLNHDAMYWYRQDPGQGLRLIYYSQIVNDFQKGDIAEGYSVSREKKESFPLTVTSAQKNPTAFYLCASRRQFNQPQHFGDGTRLSIL.

This CDR3 is CASSYGGSDSPLHF. CDR3 nucleotide sequence: TGTGCCAGCAGTTACGGGGGCAGCGATTCACCCCTCCACTTT. The chain couples TRBV6-5 to TRBJ1-6, with D possibly being TRBD1 (6 bases). The germline CDR1 and CDR2 sequences are MNHEY and SVGAGI. This CDR3 is built from 14 residues. Trimming stripped 2 bases from V and 8 bases from J, with 10 bases between.

The CDR3 protein is CAWSVYMAGWTDTQYF. As DNA, the CDR3 is TGTGCCTGGAGTGTGTATATGGCAGGGTGGACAGATACGCAGTATTTT. The chain couples TRBV30 to TRBJ2-3; tentatively, D is TRBD1 (5 bases). The V and J ends lost 0 bases and 3 bases respectively, with 16 bases between them. CDR1 is GTSNPN and CDR2 is SVGIG in the germline V gene (reference sequence). The CDR3 extends over 16 amino acids.

The genes are TRBV18 and TRBJ1-1; D perhaps matches TRBD1 (5 bases). V shed 3 bases and J shed 7 bases, with 12 bases lying between them. This CDR3 has 13 amino acids. CDR1 KGHSH and CDR2 LQKENI come from the germline V gene. CDR3 nucleotides: TGTGCCAGCTCACCGACCAGGGAGGTTGAAGCTTTCTTT. It codes for CASSPTREVEAFF.

The chain combines TRBV7-9 with TRBJ1-1, with 7 bases matching TRBD1. V gave up 5 bases and J gave up 0 bases; unmatched junction bases: 3. Germline V gene data show CDR1 as SEHNR and CDR2 as FQNEAQ (reference sequence). The CDR3 covers 14 residues. CDR3 bases: TGTGCCAGCAGCGTACAGGGGATGAACACTGAAGCTTTCTTT. Protein product: CASSVQGMNTEAFF.

The CDR3, as DNA: TGTGCCAGCAGCCAAGGGAGGACAGGCTATGGCTACACCTTC. Its protein product is CASSQGRTGYGYTF. V usage is TRBV4-2 and J usage is TRBJ1-2; 7 bases line up with TRBD1. Germline CDR1 reads LGHNA; CDR2 reads YNFKEQ. J was trimmed by 4 bases and V by 1 base; bases with no gene match: 3. This CDR3 is built from 14 residues.

The V gene is TRBV25-1, the J gene TRBJ2-3, with no clear D. Germline CDR1 and CDR2: MGHDK and SYGVNS. The CDR3 is 14 amino acids. The V end was cut by 3 bases, the J end by 4 bases, with 11 bases between. The CDR3 here is CASSETRRADTQYF. The CDR3, as DNA: TGTGCCAGCAGTGAGACTCGTAGGGCAGATACGCAGTATTTT.